These 14 T cell receptor beta chains were all obtained from the same sample, sequenced in a study of long-term antiretroviral therapy in people with HIV. Sequencing relied on immunoSEQ assay v3.0, run at survey level. The repertoire was sequenced with immunoSEQ multiplex PCR; TCRdb's copy has only in-frame clones and lacks some. The table lists about 22,000 clones, roughly 84% of them singletons. The sequencing here drew on unsorted PBMCs, taken at the start of antiretroviral therapy. The receptors were sampled from a man between 50 and 59 years old with HIV.

This clone is large by share. Here the CDR3 reads CASSEGMAASPIQPQHF. In DNA form, the CDR3 reads TGTGCCAGCAGTGAGGGAATGGCAGCGAGTCCCATTCAGCCCCAGCATTTT. The chain combines TRBV6-1 with TRBJ1-5, with unresolved D. Trimming left V 3 bases short and J 6 bases short, with 21 bases between. Germline V gene lookup returns CDR1 MNHNS and CDR2 SASEGT. CDR3 length: 17 residues.

In this sample, this clone turned up once. The chain is built from TRBV6-6 and TRBJ1-2, with a weak D call TRBD1 (5 bases). V was pared by 1 base and J by 5 bases, with 17 bases between. CDR3 length: 16 amino acids. Germline V gene lookup returns CDR1 MNHNY and CDR2 SVGAGI (reference sequence). DNA for the CDR3: TGTGCCAGCAGTTACTACGGGCCGTGGGGGTCATATGGCTACACCTTC. Translation: CASSYYGPWGSYGYTF.

This chain links TRBV27 with TRBJ1-1; D is unresolved. There are 13 residues in the CDR3. V was pared by 5 bases and J by 0 bases, with 7 bases between. The germline CDR1 and CDR2 sequences are MNHEY and SMNVEV (reference sequence). The DNA of the CDR3 is TGTGCCAGCAGTAGAGTCTTGAACACTGAAGCTTTCTTT. It yields the protein CASSRVLNTEAFF.

This chain uses TRBV9 with TRBJ2-7; D remains unclear. The germline V and J ends were trimmed by 0 bases and 1 base, with 8 bases remaining between them. In germline, CDR1 is SGDLS, CDR2 YYNGEE. The CDR3 is made up of 14 amino acids. The CDR3 DNA reads TGTGCCAGCAGCGTAGGAGAAGTTTCCTACGAGCAGTACTTC. Protein product: CASSVGEVSYEQYF.

This clone turned up a few times. The chain combines TRBV7-8 with TRBJ1-6; D perhaps matches TRBD1 (5 bases). V lost 5 bases and J 7 bases, leaving 15 bases between the germline ends. The CDR3 totals 15 residues. From germline, CDR1 is SGHVS and CDR2 FQNEAQ. CDR3 in DNA: TGTGCCAGCAGCCCGCCCACAGGTCTGAATTCACCCCTCCACTTT. Translation gives CASSPPTGLNSPLHF.

The V call is TRBV28, the J call TRBJ1-1; no firm D call. CDR1 and CDR2 (germline): MDHEN, SYDVKM. The CDR3 runs 15 residues. Trimming stripped 4 bases from V and 3 bases from J, with 15 bases between. CDR3 protein: CASSSPSRVYTEAFF. CDR3 bases: TGTGCCAGCAGTTCCCCTTCGAGAGTTTACACTGAAGCTTTCTTT.

The rearrangement joins TRBV9 to TRBJ1-3; no clear D gene. The CDR3 has 14 amino acids. Germline V gene lookup returns CDR1 SGDLS and CDR2 YYNGEE. V was clipped by 4 bases and J by 2 bases, with 10 bases between them. The CDR3 DNA reads as TGTGCCAGCAGCTTGGGAGGAGCTGGAAACACCATATATTTT. Translating it yields CASSLGGAGNTIYF.

The chain couples TRBV4-1 to TRBJ2-1; D might be TRBD1 or TRBD2, each matching 6 bases. Germline CDR1 reads MGHRA; CDR2 reads YSYEKL. The V gene lost 5 bases and the J gene lost 5 bases, with 13 bases spanning the gap. This CDR3 has 14 amino acids. CDR3 nucleotides: TGCGCCAGCAGCTTTGGGGGGCAGGACAATGAGCAGTTCTTC. It is translated as CASSFGGQDNEQFF.

The V call is TRBV5-6, the J call TRBJ2-5; perhaps TRBD1 as D (7 bases). V lost 4 bases and J lost 4, with 14 bases in between. Germline lookup yields CDR1 SGHDT and CDR2 YYEEEE. The CDR3 covers 14 residues. CDR3 DNA sequence: TGTGCCAGCAGCAGTAGACAGGGAGGAGAGACCCAGTACTTC. It codes for CASSSRQGGETQYF.

The count of this clone is one. The genes are TRBV5-4 and TRBJ1-2; the match to TRBD1 covers 9 bases. Trimming took 4 bases from V and 3 from J; bases not matched to a gene: 7. The length of the CDR3 is 15 residues. Germline V gene data show CDR1 as SGHNT and CDR2 as YYREEE (reference sequence). The CDR3 nucleotides read TGTGCCAGCAGCGCCCCGGGACAGGGCGACTATGGCTACACCTTC. Its translation: CASSAPGQGDYGYTF.

This chain connects TRBV7-9 to TRBJ2-6, with a tentative D call TRBD2 (7 bases). Looked up from germline, CDR1 is SEHNR and CDR2 is FQNEAQ (reference sequence). Trimming left V 6 bases short and J 2 bases short, with 14 bases between. The CDR3 totals 16 residues. In DNA form, the CDR3 reads TGTGCCAGCAGTTACCGAGGGGGGGCTGGGGCCAACGTCCTGACTTTC. Translating it yields CASSYRGGAGANVLTF.

The chain carries TRBV13 and TRBJ2-2; possibly TRBD1 or TRBD2 for D (5 bases each). In germline, CDR1 is PRHDT, CDR2 FYEKMQ (reference sequence). This CDR3 is 16 amino acids long. With 6 bases removed from V and 2 bases from J, the gap between germline ends came to 16 bases. CDR3 nucleotides: TGTGCCAGCAGAACTTCGGGACGGACTAACACCGGGGAGCTGTTTTTT. It is translated as CASRTSGRTNTGELFF.

The chain links TRBV10-2 to TRBJ1-4, with D perhaps matching TRBD1 (5 bases). This CDR3 is built from 13 residues. Germline CDR1 reads WSHSY; CDR2 reads SAAADI. V was pared by 7 bases and J by 8 bases, with 14 bases between. The CDR3 is CASTPGLGEKLFF. In nucleotides, the CDR3 is TGCGCCAGCACGCCAGGGTTAGGAGAAAAACTGTTTTTT.

This clone appeared a single time. The rearrangement links TRBV9 to TRBJ1-5; TRBD1 matches at 7 bases. The germline V gene encodes CDR1 SGDLS and CDR2 YYNGEE. The CDR3 runs to 13 residues. Trimming cost V 4 bases and J 4 bases; bases outside gene matches: 2. The CDR3 coding sequence is TGTGCCAGCAGCACACAGGGGAATCAGCCCCAGCATTTT. Amino acids: CASSTQGNQPQHF.